The entry that follows covers one T cell receptor (beta chain) sequence. These data belong to a study of T cell changes during pregnancy in multiple sclerosis. Assay: immunoSEQ multiplex PCR; the TCRdb copy retains only in-frame clones and omits some. The table lists over 30,000 clones, around 91% of them singletons. Trimming at V came to 5 bases and at J to 5 bases, leaving 2 bases not matched to a gene. Germline CDR1 is DFQATT and CDR2 is SNEGSKA (reference sequence). This CDR3 comprises 11 residues. Sample: CD4+ T cells from peripheral blood mononuclear cells, taken in the second trimester of pregnancy. The V call is TRBV20-1, the J call TRBJ2-7; 8 bases align to TRBD1. This sequence originates from a female donor in good health, enrolled as a control in a pregnancy study. The CDR3 is CSAWDRHEQYF. In nucleotides, the CDR3 is TGCAGTGCTTGGGACAGGCACGAGCAGTACTTC.